Presented here are 16 T cell receptor beta chains from one specimen sequenced in a study of T cell repertoires in cytomegalovirus infection. TCRdb itself ran the reads through MiXCR, one entry per CDR3 protein. The sample records about 680,000 distinct CDR3 sequences, 20% to 30% being singletons. The sample comprised CD8+ T cells from PBMCs. The receptors here all came from a human donor in good health (CMV status not recorded). Some clones in this sample may be carry-over from other donors' samples.

The rearrangement links TRBV7-9 to TRBJ1-1; 7 bases are a match to TRBD1. This CDR3 has 12 residues. J was trimmed by 7 bases and V by 5 bases; bases with no gene match: 4. In germline, CDR1 is SEHNR, CDR2 FQNEAQ (reference sequence). DNA for the CDR3: TGTGCCAGCAGCAACGACAGGGTTGAAGCTTTCTTT. This encodes CASSNDRVEAFF.

The sample holds a few counts of this clonotype. V and J are TRBV7-6 and TRBJ2-3; 7 bases map to TRBD1. CDR1 is SGHVS and CDR2 is FNYEAQ in the germline V gene. The CDR3 is 16 residues long. After removal of 5 bases from V and 0 bases from J, the junction contained 8 bases not matched to a gene. Written as DNA, the CDR3 is TGTGCCAGCAGCCCACGACAGGGTTTGAGCACAGATACGCAGTATTTT. The encoded protein is CASSPRQGLSTDTQYF.

This clonotype was observed a handful of times. J is TRBJ1-2 and V is TRBV20-1; TRBD1 might be the D (6 bases). V lost 5 bases and J lost 3, with 13 bases in between. The CDR3 totals 13 residues. Germline V CDR1 and CDR2: DFQATT, SNEGSKA (reference sequence). The DNA of the CDR3 is TGCAGTGCTCGTGGACAGTTAGACTATGGCTACACCTTC. This gives the protein CSARGQLDYGYTF.

This rearrangement joins TRBV10-3 to TRBJ1-6; D is uncertain. V shed 0 bases and J shed 10 bases, with 4 bases lying between them. The germline V gene has CDR1 ENHRY and CDR2 SYGVKD. The CDR3 extends over 12 amino acids. The CDR3 region has the DNA TGTGCCATCAGTGAGTCGAAGTCACCCCTCCACTTT. The encoded protein is CAISESKSPLHF.

This chain links TRBV29-1 with TRBJ1-2; no clear D. There are 13 residues in the CDR3. CDR1 and CDR2 (germline): SQVTM, ANQGSEA. V was cut by 5 bases and J by 3 bases, with 13 bases left in between. CDR3 protein: CSVMAGDDYGYTF. Here the CDR3 DNA reads TGCAGCGTTATGGCAGGCGACGACTATGGCTACACCTTC.

This sequence joins TRBV5-5 and TRBJ1-2; no clear D. The V gene's germline CDR1 is SGHKS and CDR2 YYEKEE (reference sequence). This CDR3 region has 13 residues. V was cut by 6 bases and J by 2 bases, with 11 bases left in between. The CDR3 protein is CASILSWNYGYTF. CDR3 DNA: TGTGCCAGCATCCTCTCTTGGAACTATGGCTACACCTTC.

The rearrangement links TRBV29-1 to TRBJ2-1; either TRBD1 or TRBD2 may supply D (5 bases each). The CDR3 consists of 14 residues. The V gene lost 3 bases and the J gene lost 4 bases, with 13 bases spanning the gap. Looked up from germline, CDR1 is SQVTM and CDR2 is ANQGSEA. CDR3 sequence reads: CSVDNGATYNEQFF. The CDR3 DNA follows: TGCAGCGTTGATAACGGGGCCACATACAATGAGCAGTTCTTC.

This clonotype was seen more than once but under ten times. The chain joins TRBV14 to TRBJ2-1; 8 bases align to TRBD1. Trimming cost V 3 bases and J 4 bases; bases outside gene matches: 8. Germline V gene sequence: CDR1 SGHDN, CDR2 FVKESK. CDR3 length: 16 amino acids. CDR3 DNA: TGTGCCAGCAGCCACCCCGGGACAGGTGCTTACAATGAGCAGTTCTTC. Protein: CASSHPGTGAYNEQFF.

This clonotype was detected ten times or more. The chain uses TRBV10-3 and TRBJ1-5, with D hard to call. Trimming pared 10 bases from V and 5 bases from J, leaving 9 bases between. Germline V gene data show CDR1 as ENHRY and CDR2 as SYGVKD. CDR3 length equals 11 residues. The CDR3 DNA sequence: TGTGCCACATGGGGAGATCAGCCCCAGCATTTT. Amino acids: CATWGDQPQHF.

The sample holds many counts of this clonotype. This rearrangement joins TRBV7-2 to TRBJ1-2, with TRBD1 identical over 10 bases. The germline CDR1 and CDR2 sequences are SGHTA and FQGNSA. V dropped 6 bases and J dropped 6; count of bases not matched to a gene: 10. The CDR3 has 15 amino acids. CDR3 sequence reads: CASRPRQGAADGYTF. The CDR3 region has the DNA TGTGCCAGCAGACCCAGACAGGGGGCCGCAGATGGCTACACCTTC.

This clonotype was seen at least ten times. The chain recombines TRBV20-1 with TRBJ2-1; D may be TRBD1 or TRBD2 (5 bases each). Germline values: CDR1 DFQATT, CDR2 SNEGSKA (reference sequence). This CDR3 has 13 amino acids. Trimming took 6 bases from V and 6 from J, leaving 15 bases between them. CDR3 DNA sequence: TGCAGTGCCTGGGACCCGAGGAGCAATGAGCAGTTCTTC. Translated, it gives CSAWDPRSNEQFF.

The chain employs TRBV7-9 and TRBJ2-2; D is unclear. Germline V lookup: CDR1 SEHNR, CDR2 FQNEAQ (reference sequence). The CDR3 is 13 residues long. The V gene lost 10 bases and the J gene lost 5 bases, with 14 bases spanning the gap. The CDR3 DNA is TGTGCCACCCAGTGGCGAGCAACCGGGGAGCTGTTTTTT. Protein: CATQWRATGELFF. Combining the CDR3 with reference TRBV7-9 and TRBJ2-2 gives the whole variable domain DTGVSQNPRHKITKRGQNVTFRCDPISEHNRLYWYRQTLGQGPEFLTYFQNEAQLEKSRLLSDRFSAERPKGSFSTLEIQRTEQGDSAMYLCATQWRATGELFFGEGSRLTVL.

The chain links TRBV2 to TRBJ2-7; D is uncertain. This CDR3 is 11 amino acids long. CDR1 is SNHLY and CDR2 is FYNNEI in the germline V gene. The CDR3 DNA reads as TGTGCTAGTGGTGGGTTATACGAGCAGTACTTC. This codes for CASGGLYEQYF.

The CDR3 here is CSAIRDGSYEQYF. DNA of the CDR3: TGCAGCGCAATCCGGGACGGGTCCTACGAGCAGTACTTC. V usage is TRBV29-1 and J usage is TRBJ2-7, with D perhaps being TRBD1 or TRBD2 (5 bases each). Germline V gene sequence: CDR1 SQVTM, CDR2 ANQGSEA. The germline V and J ends were trimmed by 7 bases and 1 base, with 14 bases remaining between them. This CDR3 contains 13 residues.

This clonotype was picked up one time. The V gene is TRBV6-5, the J gene TRBJ1-1, with unresolved D. Germline V gene data show CDR1 as MNHEY and CDR2 as SVGAGI. CDR3 size: 13 residues. The ends were cut back, 2 bases at V and 4 bases at J, with 8 bases in the middle. Here the CDR3 reads CASSYGLTTEAFF. The CDR3 region has the DNA TGTGCCAGCAGTTACGGGCTCACCACTGAAGCTTTCTTT.

The CDR3 sequence: CASSPLTSGEYEQYF. CDR3 in DNA: TGTGCCAGCTCACCCTTGACTAGCGGGGAATACGAGCAGTACTTC. V is TRBV18 and J is TRBJ2-7; 11 bases fit TRBD2. The CDR3 runs to 15 residues. From germline, CDR1 is KGHSH and CDR2 LQKENI. With 3 bases clipped from V and 4 bases from J, the junction kept 5 bases outside the gene matches.